This T cell receptor beta chain was profiled in a study of molecular identifiers for immune sequencing clone quantification. In germline, CDR1 is SEHNR, CDR2 FQNEAQ (reference sequence). Trimming took off 7 bases at V and 2 bases at J, with 11 bases between the two ends. The CDR3 length is 13 residues. When naive CD8 T cells were sorted, they were gated as CD8+CD4-CCR7+CD45RA+. Generation of bulk TCR libraries relied on previously described methods and listed TCR primers. TCRdb re-analysed the PCR reads in MiXCR, keeping a single row per CDR3 protein. The sample contains about 640,000 distinct CDR3 sequences, 15% to 20% of which appear only once.

The sequenced sample consisted of naive CD8+ T cells from blood, with Jurkat cell RNA spiked in. Subset denoted: FACS-sorted CD8+CD4-CCR7+CD45RA+ naive T cells. J is TRBJ1-2 and V is TRBV7-9; tentative D call: TRBD1 (6 bases). The clonotype was recovered from a human donor in good health. Some libraries in this study had Jurkat cell RNA spiked in. The CDR3 sequence is CASTDSENYGYTF. As DNA, the CDR3 is TGTGCCAGCACGGACAGTGAAAACTATGGCTACACCTTC.